The rows below give T cell receptor beta chains drawn from one sample of a study of blood T cell repertoires in COVID-19. The repertoire was sequenced with immunoSEQ multiplex PCR; TCRdb's copy has only in-frame clones and lacks some. The repertoire holds around 260,000 clones, with around 82% as singletons. The sequenced sample was peripheral blood. The receptor source for this set is a person aged 70 to 85 with COVID-19, enrolled during active disease. Both conserved end residues are part of each CDR3. Fields, in order: J gene, V gene, CDR3 protein.

j_gene: TRBJ2-1; v_gene: TRBV7-2; CDR3aa: CASSLLLGDNSYNEQFF
j_gene: TRBJ2-1; v_gene: TRBV15; CDR3aa: CATSRDRLRRFYNEQFF
j_gene: TRBJ2-7; v_gene: TRBV28; CDR3aa: CASRGGTGDHEQYF
j_gene: TRBJ2-5; v_gene: TRBV21-1; CDR3aa: CASARVGTSGRETQYF
j_gene: TRBJ1-4; v_gene: TRBV4-3; CDR3aa: CASSQSLGGNEKLFF
j_gene: TRBJ1-2; v_gene: TRBV19; CDR3aa: CASSIDGAGLAYGYTF
j_gene: TRBJ2-2; v_gene: TRBV9; CDR3aa: CASSQTSGKLSTGELFF
j_gene: TRBJ2-5; v_gene: TRBV6-5; CDR3aa: CASSTSGGGQETQYF
j_gene: TRBJ2-3; v_gene: TRBV7-2; CDR3aa: CASSSNLAGGTDTQYF
j_gene: TRBJ1-1; v_gene: TRBV3-1/TRBV3-2; CDR3aa: CASSQSGEGSTEAFF
j_gene: TRBJ1-2; v_gene: TRBV23-1; CDR3aa: CASRTIRTGINNYGYTF
j_gene: TRBJ1-4; v_gene: TRBV18; CDR3aa: CASSPVVQGAKLFF
j_gene: TRBJ2-1; v_gene: TRBV27; CDR3aa: CASSLSGGPPYNEQFF
j_gene: TRBJ2-2; v_gene: TRBV12-3/TRBV12-4; CDR3aa: CATHAGVTGELFF
j_gene: TRBJ2-7; v_gene: TRBV20-1; CDR3aa: CSASFAWGQGIREQYF
j_gene: TRBJ2-7; v_gene: TRBV9; CDR3aa: CASSVEAGVVYEQYF
j_gene: TRBJ2-2; v_gene: TRBV18; CDR3aa: CASSKDLDRVGELFF
j_gene: TRBJ1-3; v_gene: TRBV5-1; CDR3aa: CASCEEGAPGNTIYF
j_gene: TRBJ1-5; v_gene: TRBV19; CDR3aa: CASSRDKNQPQHF
j_gene: TRBJ2-5; v_gene: TRBV7-8; CDR3aa: CASSDLLQQGSETQYF
j_gene: TRBJ2-1; v_gene: TRBV18; CDR3aa: CASQGQEAYNEQFF
j_gene: TRBJ2-7; v_gene: TRBV27; CDR3aa: CASSLRQGPYEQYF
j_gene: TRBJ2-7; v_gene: TRBV5-1; CDR3aa: CASSLEGASYEQYF
j_gene: TRBJ2-1; v_gene: TRBV5-1; CDR3aa: CASVGSGGNNEQFF
j_gene: TRBJ2-3; v_gene: TRBV4-3; CDR3aa: CASSQDTRDTQYF
j_gene: TRBJ1-4; v_gene: TRBV25-1; CDR3aa: CASSDPGTQGPHEKLFF
j_gene: TRBJ2-5; v_gene: TRBV5-4; CDR3aa: CASSVEPGEETQYF
j_gene: TRBJ2-7; v_gene: TRBV5-6; CDR3aa: CASRKSGAAYEQYF
j_gene: TRBJ2-5; v_gene: TRBV10-2; CDR3aa: CASSESGPETQYF
j_gene: TRBJ1-6; v_gene: TRBV6-5; CDR3aa: CASRRTGSEPLHF
j_gene: TRBJ2-3; v_gene: TRBV9; CDR3aa: CASSAQLTGLSSTDTQYF
j_gene: TRBJ2-1; v_gene: TRBV7-9; CDR3aa: CASSLLTSGNNEQFF
j_gene: TRBJ2-2; v_gene: TRBV7-3; CDR3aa: CASSLLSGLRTGELFF
j_gene: TRBJ1-5; v_gene: TRBV6-5; CDR3aa: CAGNREFGQPQHF
j_gene: TRBJ2-3; v_gene: TRBV27; CDR3aa: CASSSHSADTQYF
j_gene: TRBJ2-3; v_gene: TRBV6-5; CDR3aa: CASSYFDSTDTQYF
j_gene: TRBJ1-2; v_gene: TRBV5-6; CDR3aa: CASSKGGGYGYTF